The present TCR beta chain was sequenced within a study of Graves' ophthalmopathy and Graves' hyperthyroidism. Study observations and caveats: The model predicted ophthalmopathy progression with around 69% sensitivity and approximately 72% specificity.

Scientists amplified the TCR beta CDR3 regions from RNA transcripts. In the first round, RT-PCR was carried out with HTBI primers, and a multiplex PCR formed the second round. TCRdb fed the multiplex PCR reads into MiXCR, producing one record per CDR3 protein. The sample includes about 740,000 distinct CDR3 sequences, about 44% of them seen just once. Other autoimmune disease, uncontrolled infection, pregnancy and lactation led to exclusion. Worth noting for this clonotype: Its antigen is currently unknown.

The clonotype comes from an adult man with Graves' ophthalmopathy. The source material was peripheral blood.

The CDR3 protein is CASSEREGAGELFF. Here the CDR3 DNA reads TGTGCCAGCAGCGAACGGGAAGGGGCCGGGGAGCTGTTTTTT. V is TRBV7-3 and J is TRBJ2-2, with D perhaps assigned TRBD1 or TRBD2 (5 bases each). The V end was cut by 5 bases, the J end by 6 bases, with 13 bases between. There are 14 residues in the CDR3. Germline CDR1 is SGHTA and CDR2 is FQGTGA.